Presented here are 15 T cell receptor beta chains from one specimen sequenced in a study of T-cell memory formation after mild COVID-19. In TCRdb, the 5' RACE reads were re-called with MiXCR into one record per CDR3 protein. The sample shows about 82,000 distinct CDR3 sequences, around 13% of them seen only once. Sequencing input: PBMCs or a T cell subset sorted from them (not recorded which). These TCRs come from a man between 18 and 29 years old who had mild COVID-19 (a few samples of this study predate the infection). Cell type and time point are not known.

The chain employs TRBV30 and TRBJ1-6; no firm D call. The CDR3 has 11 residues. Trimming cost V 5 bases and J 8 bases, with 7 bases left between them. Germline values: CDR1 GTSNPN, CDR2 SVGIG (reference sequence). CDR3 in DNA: TGTGCCTGGGAGGCGTATTCACCCCTCCACTTT. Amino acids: CAWEAYSPLHF.

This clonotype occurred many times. CDR3 residues: CSARGSRQAYNEQFF. CDR3 nucleotide sequence: TGCAGTGCTAGAGGGTCTCGGCAGGCCTACAATGAGCAGTTCTTC. J is TRBJ2-1 and V is TRBV20-1; D gene uncertain. Deletions cut 1 base from V and 2 bases from J, with 12 bases between. The CDR3 is 15 residues long. CDR1 and CDR2 from the germline V gene are DFQATT and SNEGSKA (reference sequence).

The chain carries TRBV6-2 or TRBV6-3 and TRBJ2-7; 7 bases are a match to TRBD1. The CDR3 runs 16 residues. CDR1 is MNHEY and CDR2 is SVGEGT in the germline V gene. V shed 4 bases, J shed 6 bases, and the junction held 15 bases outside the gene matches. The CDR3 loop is CASSFPTRQGGIEQYF. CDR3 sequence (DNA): TGTGCCAGCAGTTTTCCCACCAGACAGGGCGGCATCGAGCAGTACTTC.

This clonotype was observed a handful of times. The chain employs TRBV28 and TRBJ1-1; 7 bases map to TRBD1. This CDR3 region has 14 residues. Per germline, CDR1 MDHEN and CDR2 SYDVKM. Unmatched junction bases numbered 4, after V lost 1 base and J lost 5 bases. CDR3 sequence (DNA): TGTGCCAGCAGTTTATCCAGGGGGAGGACTGAAGCTTTCTTT. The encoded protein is CASSLSRGRTEAFF.

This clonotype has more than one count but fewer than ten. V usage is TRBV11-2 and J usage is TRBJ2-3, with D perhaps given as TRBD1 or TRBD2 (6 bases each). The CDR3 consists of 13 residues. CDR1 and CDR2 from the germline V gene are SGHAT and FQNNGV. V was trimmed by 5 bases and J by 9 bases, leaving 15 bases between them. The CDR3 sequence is CASSSHREETQYF. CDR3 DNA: TGTGCCAGCAGCAGCCACAGGGAGGAAACGCAGTATTTT. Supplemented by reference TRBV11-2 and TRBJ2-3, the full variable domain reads EAGVAQSPRYKIIEKRQSVAFWCNPISGHATLYWYQQILGQGPKLLIQFQNNGVVDDSQLPKDRFSAERLKGVDSTLKIQPAKLEDSAVYLCASSSHREETQYFGPGTRLTVL.

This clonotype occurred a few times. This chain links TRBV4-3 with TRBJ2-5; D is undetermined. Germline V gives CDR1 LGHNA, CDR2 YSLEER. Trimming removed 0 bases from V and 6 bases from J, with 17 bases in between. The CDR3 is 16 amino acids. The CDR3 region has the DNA TGCGCCAGCAGCCAAGATACAGTATCCAGGCCAAAGACCCAGTACTTC. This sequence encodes CASSQDTVSRPKTQYF.

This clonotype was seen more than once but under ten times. CDR3 nucleotides: TGTGCCAGCAGCCCTGGGTGGGGGGACTCACAAGAGACCCAGTACTTC. This translates into CASSPGWGDSQETQYF. The J gene is TRBJ2-5, the V gene TRBV7-2; the D gene is possibly TRBD2 (6 bases). The CDR3 loop spans 16 amino acids. Germline CDR1 reads SGHTA; CDR2 reads FQGNSA. Trimming pared 5 bases from V and 2 bases from J, leaving 18 bases between.

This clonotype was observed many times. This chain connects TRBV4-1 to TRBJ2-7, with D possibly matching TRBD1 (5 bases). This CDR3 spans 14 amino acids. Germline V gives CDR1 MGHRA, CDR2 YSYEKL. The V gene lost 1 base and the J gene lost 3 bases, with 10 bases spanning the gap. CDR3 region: CASSQVAQGYEQYF. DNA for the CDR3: TGCGCCAGCAGCCAAGTCGCGCAGGGCTACGAGCAGTACTTC.

The CDR3 nucleotides read TGTGCCAGCAGCCGACAGCGAAGCTCTGGGGCCAACGTCCTGACTTTC. Its translation is CASSRQRSSGANVLTF. The J gene is TRBJ2-6, the V gene TRBV9; D may be TRBD1 (5 bases). The CDR3 loop spans 16 amino acids. CDR1 is SGDLS, CDR2 YYNGEE, per germline. The ends were cut back, 4 bases at V and 0 bases at J, with 11 bases in the middle.

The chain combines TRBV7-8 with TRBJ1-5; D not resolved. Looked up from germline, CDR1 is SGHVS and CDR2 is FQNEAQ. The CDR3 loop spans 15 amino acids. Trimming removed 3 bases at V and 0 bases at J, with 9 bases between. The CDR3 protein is CASSFSVYSNQPQHF. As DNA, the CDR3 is TGTGCCAGCAGCTTCTCAGTGTATAGCAATCAGCCCCAGCATTTT.

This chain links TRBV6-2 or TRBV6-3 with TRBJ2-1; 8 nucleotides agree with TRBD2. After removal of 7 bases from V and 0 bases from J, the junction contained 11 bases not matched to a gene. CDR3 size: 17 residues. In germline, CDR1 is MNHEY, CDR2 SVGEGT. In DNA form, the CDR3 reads TGTGCCAGCATCCCGGGGGGGGCCTTAAGCTCCTACAATGAGCAGTTCTTC. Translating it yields CASIPGGALSSYNEQFF.

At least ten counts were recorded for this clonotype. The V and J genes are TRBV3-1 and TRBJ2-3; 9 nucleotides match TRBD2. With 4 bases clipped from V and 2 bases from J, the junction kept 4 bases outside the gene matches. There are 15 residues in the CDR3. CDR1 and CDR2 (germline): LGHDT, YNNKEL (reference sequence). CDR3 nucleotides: TGTGCCAGCAGCCCGACTAGCGGAGTCACAGATACGCAGTATTTT. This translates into CASSPTSGVTDTQYF.

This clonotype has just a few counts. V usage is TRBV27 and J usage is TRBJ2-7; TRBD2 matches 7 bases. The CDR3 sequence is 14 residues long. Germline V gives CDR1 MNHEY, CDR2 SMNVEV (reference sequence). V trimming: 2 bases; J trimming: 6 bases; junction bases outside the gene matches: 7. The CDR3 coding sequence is TGTGCCAGCAGTTTAAGGGCGGGAGTCTTCGAGCAGTACTTC. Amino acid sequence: CASSLRAGVFEQYF.

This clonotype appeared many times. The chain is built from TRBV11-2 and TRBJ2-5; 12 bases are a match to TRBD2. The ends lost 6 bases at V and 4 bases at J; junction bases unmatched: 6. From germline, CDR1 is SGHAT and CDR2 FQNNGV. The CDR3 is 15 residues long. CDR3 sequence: CASRPSGGAPETQYF. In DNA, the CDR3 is TGTGCCAGCAGACCTAGCGGGGGGGCCCCAGAGACCCAGTACTTC. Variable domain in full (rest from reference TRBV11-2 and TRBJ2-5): EAGVAQSPRYKIIEKRQSVAFWCNPISGHATLYWYQQILGQGPKLLIQFQNNGVVDDSQLPKDRFSAERLKGVDSTLKIQPAKLEDSAVYLCASRPSGGAPETQYFGPGTRLLVL.

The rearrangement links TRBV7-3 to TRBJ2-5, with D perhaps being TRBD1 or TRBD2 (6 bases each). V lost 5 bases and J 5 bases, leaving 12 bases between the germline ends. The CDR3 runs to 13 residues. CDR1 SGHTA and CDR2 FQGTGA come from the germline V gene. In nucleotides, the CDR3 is TGTGCCAGCAGCCCAAGGGGGGAGGAGACCCAGTACTTC. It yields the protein CASSPRGEETQYF.